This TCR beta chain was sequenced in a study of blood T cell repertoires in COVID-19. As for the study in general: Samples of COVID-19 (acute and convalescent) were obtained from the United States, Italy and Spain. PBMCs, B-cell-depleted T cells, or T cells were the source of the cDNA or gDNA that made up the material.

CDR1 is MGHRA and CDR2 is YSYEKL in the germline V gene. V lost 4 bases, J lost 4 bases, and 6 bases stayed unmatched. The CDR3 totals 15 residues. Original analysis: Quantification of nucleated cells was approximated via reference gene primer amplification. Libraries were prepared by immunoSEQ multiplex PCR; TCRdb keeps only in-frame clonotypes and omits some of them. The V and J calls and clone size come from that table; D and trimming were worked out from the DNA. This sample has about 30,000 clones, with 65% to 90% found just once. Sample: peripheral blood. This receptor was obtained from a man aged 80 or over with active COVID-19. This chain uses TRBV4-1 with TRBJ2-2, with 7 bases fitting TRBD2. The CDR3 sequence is CASSPRWGGTGELFF. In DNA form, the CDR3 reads TGCGCCAGCAGCCCTCGGTGGGGGGGCACCGGGGAGCTGTTTTTT.